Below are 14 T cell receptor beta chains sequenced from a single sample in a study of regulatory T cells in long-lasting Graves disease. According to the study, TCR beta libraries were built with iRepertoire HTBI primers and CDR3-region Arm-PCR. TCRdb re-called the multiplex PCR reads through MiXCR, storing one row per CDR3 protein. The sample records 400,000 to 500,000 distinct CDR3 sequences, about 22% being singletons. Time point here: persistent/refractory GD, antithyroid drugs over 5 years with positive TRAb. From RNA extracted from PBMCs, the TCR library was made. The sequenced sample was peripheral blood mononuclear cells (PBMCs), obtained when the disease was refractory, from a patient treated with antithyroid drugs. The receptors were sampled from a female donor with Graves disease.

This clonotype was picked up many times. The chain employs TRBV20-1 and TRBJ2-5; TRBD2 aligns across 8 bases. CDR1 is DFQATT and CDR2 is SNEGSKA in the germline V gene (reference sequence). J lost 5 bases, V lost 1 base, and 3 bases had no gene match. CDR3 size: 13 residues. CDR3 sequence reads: CSARVGGRETQYF. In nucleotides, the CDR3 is TGCAGTGCTAGAGTGGGCGGGAGGGAGACCCAGTACTTC.

Here the CDR3 reads CASSPWSSGANVLTF. The CDR3 DNA follows: TGTGCCAGCAGCCCCTGGAGCTCTGGGGCCAACGTCCTGACTTTC. The chain joins TRBV7-3 to TRBJ2-6; D not certain. V lost 5 bases and J 0 bases, leaving 8 bases between the germline ends. The CDR3 totals 15 residues. Germline CDR1 SGHTA, CDR2 FQGTGA.

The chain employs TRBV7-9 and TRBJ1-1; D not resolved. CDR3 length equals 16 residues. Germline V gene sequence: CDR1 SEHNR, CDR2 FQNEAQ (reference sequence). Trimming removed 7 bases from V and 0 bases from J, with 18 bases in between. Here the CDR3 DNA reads TGTGCCAGCACCTACGAAGCAGGCCTCATGAACACTGAAGCTTTCTTT. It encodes CASTYEAGLMNTEAFF. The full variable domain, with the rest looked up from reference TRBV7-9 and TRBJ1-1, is DTGVSQNPRHKITKRGQNVTFRCDPISEHNRLYWYRQTLGQGPEFLTYFQNEAQLEKSRLLSDRFSAERPKGSFSTLEIQRTEQGDSAMYLCASTYEAGLMNTEAFFGQGTRLTVV.

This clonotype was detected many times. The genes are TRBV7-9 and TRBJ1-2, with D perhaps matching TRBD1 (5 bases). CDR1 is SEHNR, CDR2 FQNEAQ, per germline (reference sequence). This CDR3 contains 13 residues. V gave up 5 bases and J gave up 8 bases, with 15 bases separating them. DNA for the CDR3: TGTGCCAGCAGCCTAGACAGTCCTTGGGGCTACACCTTC. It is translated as CASSLDSPWGYTF.

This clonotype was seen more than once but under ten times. The CDR3 coding sequence is TGCGCCAGCAGCCGCGTTGGGTCACCGAATGAAAAACTGTTTTTT. It encodes CASSRVGSPNEKLFF. The chain uses TRBV4-1 and TRBJ1-4; no firm D call. From germline, CDR1 is MGHRA and CDR2 YSYEKL. The CDR3 totals 15 residues. V dropped 4 bases and J dropped 5 bases, with 14 bases sitting between them.

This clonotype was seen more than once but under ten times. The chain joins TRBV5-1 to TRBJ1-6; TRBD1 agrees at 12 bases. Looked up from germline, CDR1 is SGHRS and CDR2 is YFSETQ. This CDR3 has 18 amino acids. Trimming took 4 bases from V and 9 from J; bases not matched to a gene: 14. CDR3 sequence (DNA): TGCGCCAGCAGCAGCGGGACAGGGGGCGCGGAGTCCGCTTCACCCCTCCACTTT. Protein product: CASSSGTGGAESASPLHF.

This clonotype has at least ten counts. The CDR3 spells CASSLNYAEQYF. The CDR3, as DNA: TGTGCCAGCAGCTTAAACTACGCCGAGCAGTACTTC. The chain uses TRBV11-3 and TRBJ2-7; no definite D call. V was shortened by 2 bases and J by 6 bases, with 8 bases between the two germline ends. CDR1 is SGHNT and CDR2 is YENEEA in the germline V gene. The CDR3 sequence is 12 residues long. Looking up the rest from reference TRBV11-3 and TRBJ2-7 gives the full variable domain: EAGVVQSPRYKIIEKKQPVAFWCNPISGHNTLYWYLQNLGQGPELLIRYENEEAVDDSQLPKDRFSAERLKGVDSTLKIQPAELGDSAVYLCASSLNYAEQYFGPGTRLTVT.

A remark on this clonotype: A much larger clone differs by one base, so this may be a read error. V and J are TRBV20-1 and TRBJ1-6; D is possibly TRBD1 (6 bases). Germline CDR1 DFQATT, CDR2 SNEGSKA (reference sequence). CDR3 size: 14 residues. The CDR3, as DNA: TGCAGTGCTGGAGATCAGGGGCAAATTCTACCCCTCCACTTT. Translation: CSAGDQGQILPLHF.

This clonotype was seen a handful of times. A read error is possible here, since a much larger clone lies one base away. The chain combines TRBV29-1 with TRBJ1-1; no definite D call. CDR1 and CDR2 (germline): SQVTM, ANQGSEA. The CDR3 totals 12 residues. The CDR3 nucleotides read TGCAGCGTTGGACGGATGAACGCTGAAGCTTTCTTT. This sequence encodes CSVGRMNAEAFF.

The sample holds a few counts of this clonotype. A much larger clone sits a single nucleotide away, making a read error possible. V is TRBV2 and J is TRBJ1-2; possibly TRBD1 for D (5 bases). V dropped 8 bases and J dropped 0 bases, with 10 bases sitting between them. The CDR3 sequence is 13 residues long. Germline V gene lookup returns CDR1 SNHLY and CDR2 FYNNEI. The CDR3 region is CASLDTPNYGYTF. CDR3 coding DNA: TGTGCCAGCCTGGACACCCCTAACTATGGCTACACCTTC.

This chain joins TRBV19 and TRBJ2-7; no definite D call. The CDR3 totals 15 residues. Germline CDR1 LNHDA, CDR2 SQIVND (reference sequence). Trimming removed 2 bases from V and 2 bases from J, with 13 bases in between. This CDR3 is CASSISVYGTYEQYF. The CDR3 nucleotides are TGTGCCAGTAGTATATCGGTTTACGGAACCTACGAGCAGTACTTC. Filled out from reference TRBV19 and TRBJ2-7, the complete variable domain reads DGGITQSPKYLFRKEGQNVTLSCEQNLNHDAMYWYRQDPGQGLRLIYYSQIVNDFQKGDIAEGYSVSREKKESFPLTVTSAQKNPTAFYLCASSISVYGTYEQYFGPGTRLTVT.

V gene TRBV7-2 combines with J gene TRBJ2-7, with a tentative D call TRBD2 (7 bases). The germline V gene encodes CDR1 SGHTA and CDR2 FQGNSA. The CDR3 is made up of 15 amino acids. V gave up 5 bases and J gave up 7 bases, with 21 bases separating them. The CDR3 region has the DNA TGTGCCAGCAGCCCTTCCCGCGCGGGGGCGGGGGAGCAGTACTTC. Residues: CASSPSRAGAGEQYF.

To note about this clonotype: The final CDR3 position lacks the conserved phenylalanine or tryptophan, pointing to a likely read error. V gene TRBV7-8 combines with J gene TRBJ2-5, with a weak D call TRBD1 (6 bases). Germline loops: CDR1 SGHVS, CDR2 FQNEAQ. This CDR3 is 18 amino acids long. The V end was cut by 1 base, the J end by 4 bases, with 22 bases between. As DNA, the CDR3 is TGTGCCAGCAGCTTAGAATCCTTCTGGGTCAGGGGCTTAGAGACCCAGTACCTC. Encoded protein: CASSLESFWVRGLETQYL.

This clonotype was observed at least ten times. The CDR3 sequence is CSVLLGEGYTF. The DNA for the CDR3 is TGCAGCGTACTACTGGGGGAAGGCTACACCTTC. The chain is built from TRBV29-1 and TRBJ1-2; D perhaps matches TRBD1 (5 bases). The length of the CDR3 is 11 residues. Deletions cut 6 bases from V and 8 bases from J, with 13 bases between. Germline CDR1 reads SQVTM; CDR2 reads ANQGSEA.